Listed below are T cell receptor beta chains from one sample, sequenced in a study of T-cell memory formation after mild COVID-19. MiXCR was run by TCRdb on the 5' RACE reads, yielding one entry per CDR3 protein. This sample carries around 100,000 distinct CDR3 sequences, 20% to 25% of them seen once, and the ten largest clones take under 50%. The material sequenced was PBMCs or a T cell subset sorted from them (not recorded which). All receptors derive from a man aged 18 to 29 who had mild COVID-19 (a few samples of this study predate the infection). Cell type and time point are not known. The CDR3 runs from the conserved cysteine through the conserved F or W. The order of the fields is CDR3 protein, V gene, D gene, J gene. A D gene is named only where the DNA matches it firmly.

CDR3: CASSQEVGMETQYF
V: TRBV4-2
D: -
J: TRBJ2-5

CDR3: CSARLVGDPSEQYF
V: TRBV20-1
D: -
J: TRBJ2-7

CDR3: CSASVRGDTQYF
V: TRBV20-1
D: -
J: TRBJ2-3

CDR3: CASSHPDRLSTEAFF
V: TRBV4-1
D: TRBD1
J: TRBJ1-1

CDR3: CASSLGPSGGPYNEQFF
V: TRBV7-6
D: TRBD2
J: TRBJ2-1

CDR3: CSASPGVGGQETQYF
V: TRBV20-1
D: -
J: TRBJ2-5

CDR3: CASSIVSGAFDQPQHF
V: TRBV19
D: -
J: TRBJ1-5

CDR3: CSASVGLAASTDTQYF
V: TRBV20-1
D: TRBD2
J: TRBJ2-3

CDR3: CASSWEGYTF
V: TRBV27
D: -
J: TRBJ1-2

CDR3: CATSTGAVSTDTQYF
V: TRBV15
D: -
J: TRBJ2-3

CDR3: CSARDPYREHTEAFF
V: TRBV20-1
D: -
J: TRBJ1-1

CDR3: CASSDTDLQEKLFF
V: TRBV5-1
D: -
J: TRBJ1-4

CDR3: CASSQELAGGKYNEQFF
V: TRBV4-1
D: TRBD2
J: TRBJ2-1

CDR3: CATVLGSYNEQFF
V: TRBV7-8
D: -
J: TRBJ2-1

CDR3: CASSQEQSGVVSGNTIYF
V: TRBV4-2
D: -
J: TRBJ1-3

CDR3: CASSFSGDNQPQHF
V: TRBV7-9
D: -
J: TRBJ1-5

CDR3: CASSLGSGDYGYTF
V: TRBV13
D: -
J: TRBJ1-2

CDR3: CASSLGQLQYF
V: TRBV7-9
D: -
J: TRBJ2-3

CDR3: CASSQDPQGIQPQHF
V: TRBV4-1
D: -
J: TRBJ1-5

CDR3: CASSLVGGSGGLQETQYF
V: TRBV7-2
D: TRBD2
J: TRBJ2-5

CDR3: CAIKGGSSTDTQYF
V: TRBV10-3
D: -
J: TRBJ2-3

CDR3: CASSARANRYEQYF
V: TRBV6-5
D: -
J: TRBJ2-7

CDR3: CASGRGLGTEAFF
V: TRBV25-1
D: TRBD1
J: TRBJ1-1

CDR3: CSAPGRDYGYTF
V: TRBV29-1
D: -
J: TRBJ1-2

CDR3: CASSPRGLGQPQHF
V: TRBV19
D: TRBD1
J: TRBJ1-5

CDR3: CASSLEGRGTDTQYF
V: TRBV5-1
D: -
J: TRBJ2-3

CDR3: CASSTGASIQYF
V: TRBV11-2
D: TRBD1
J: TRBJ2-4

CDR3: CASADAGTYGYTF
V: TRBV6-5
D: -
J: TRBJ1-2

CDR3: CASSWGPEETQYF
V: TRBV5-1
D: -
J: TRBJ2-5

CDR3: CASSIVREYSNQPQHF
V: TRBV19
D: -
J: TRBJ1-5

CDR3: CASSYSSSGANVLTF
V: TRBV6-2/TRBV6-3
D: -
J: TRBJ2-6

CDR3: CASSQQHYNEQFF
V: TRBV4-3
D: -
J: TRBJ2-1

CDR3: CASSQTGDAGGETQYF
V: TRBV7-9
D: -
J: TRBJ2-5